This T cell receptor (beta chain) was identified during a study of sequential checkpoint blockade in melanoma. Described treatment: randomized to nivolumab then ipilimumab (arm A) or the reverse (arm B). No patient had prior DNA-damaging chemotherapy. Live CD3+CD8+ CD19− CD56− cells were sorted from PBMCs. CDR3 length: 16 residues. V gave up 3 bases and J gave up 3 bases; unmatched junction bases: 7. CDR1 MDHEN and CDR2 SYDVKM come from the germline V gene. Sequencing was performed with immunoSEQ multiplex PCR; in TCRdb, only in-frame clones are kept and a portion is missing. The sample yields approximately 21,000 clones, about 80% seen once.

Specimen: CD8+ T cells sorted from blood (inferred from file names), collected from a patient given nivolumab and ipilimumab in sequence. The TCR comes from a human donor with melanoma. The chain has TRBV28 and TRBJ2-7; 11 bases map to TRBD2. DNA of the CDR3: TGTGCCAGCAGTTTCCCCCTAGCGGGGGGAGACTACGAGCAGTACTTC. This translates into CASSFPLAGGDYEQYF.